This T cell receptor (beta chain) comes out of a study of blood T cell repertoires in COVID-19. Study details: Acute and convalescent COVID-19 specimens originated in the United States, Italy and Spain. PBMCs, B-cell-depleted T cells, or T cells were the source of the cDNA or gDNA that made up the material.

In the original processing: Quantification of nucleated cells was approximated via reference gene primer amplification. Repertoires were generated with immunoSEQ multiplex PCR, while TCRdb's copy carries only in-frame clones and drops some. The V and J calls and clone size were taken over from that table, and D and trimming were inferred from the DNA. This table holds some 340,000 clones, 85% found once. V shed 4 bases and J shed 2 bases, with 7 bases lying between them. Per germline, CDR1 LNHDA and CDR2 SQIVND (reference sequence). The CDR3 has 13 residues. The material sequenced was peripheral blood. The sequence came from a woman aged 18-30 years with acute or convalescent COVID-19. The chain combines TRBV19 with TRBJ2-3; tentatively, D is TRBD1 (5 bases). The CDR3 here is CASSTGITDTQYF. CDR3 in DNA: TGTGCCAGTAGTACAGGGATCACAGATACGCAGTATTTT.